The clone carrying this T cell receptor beta chain came up many times. Trimming removed 0 bases from V and 2 bases from J, with 9 bases in between. CDR3 length: 14 amino acids. CDR1 and CDR2 from the germline V gene are SGHRS and YFSETQ. This sample is part of a study of read filtering for tumor transcriptome and immune sequencing. In the study overall: By R-ISS, stages I, II and III held 8, 16 and 7 patients.

Molecular barcoded adaptors covering alpha/delta and beta/gamma chains were used on roughly 400 ng RNA. TCRdb passed the reads through MiXCR, listing each CDR3 protein once. The data hold 50,000 to 65,000 distinct CDR3 sequences, with around 21% observed a single time. This receptor was taken from a donor at least 40 years old with multiple myeloma. The chain uses TRBV5-1 and TRBJ2-7; D may be TRBD2 (6 bases). The sequenced material came from a population of CD138-negative cells sorted from bone marrow. CDR3 bases: TGCGCCAGCAGCTTGGTGGCGGGGACCTACGAGCAGTACTTC. As protein: CASSLVAGTYEQYF.